The clone carrying this T cell receptor beta chain was observed a handful of times. For every donor, a draw yielded 8.5 to 10 milliliters of peripheral blood. RNA extraction gave at least 5 micrograms of total RNA per sample. V lost 5 bases and J lost 7, with 7 bases in between. The germline V gene has CDR1 SGHTA and CDR2 FQGNSA. This CDR3 contains 11 residues. This sample was included in a study of blood T cells in healthy people across ages. The authors ran a second PCR of roughly 6 to 11 cycles using a sample-barcoded 5' primer and a J-beta primer mix. Each CDR3 protein is one row after TCRdb ran MiXCR on the 5' RACE reads. This sample yields roughly 800,000 distinct CDR3 sequences, of which roughly 60% are seen a single time; approximately 20% belongs to the top ten.

Sequenced sample: blood. This chain joins TRBV7-2 and TRBJ2-3, with D uncertain. The TCR originated in a man aged 30-40 years in good health. In DNA form, the CDR3 reads TGTGCCAGCAGCGAGAGGCATACGCAGTATTTT. Protein: CASSERHTQYF. Supplemented by reference TRBV7-2 and TRBJ2-3, the full variable domain reads GAGVSQSPSNKVTEKGKDVELRCDPISGHTALYWYRQSLGQGLEFLIYFQGNSAPDKSGLPSDRFSAERTGGSVSTLTIQRTQQEDSAVYLCASSERHTQYFGPGTRLTVL.